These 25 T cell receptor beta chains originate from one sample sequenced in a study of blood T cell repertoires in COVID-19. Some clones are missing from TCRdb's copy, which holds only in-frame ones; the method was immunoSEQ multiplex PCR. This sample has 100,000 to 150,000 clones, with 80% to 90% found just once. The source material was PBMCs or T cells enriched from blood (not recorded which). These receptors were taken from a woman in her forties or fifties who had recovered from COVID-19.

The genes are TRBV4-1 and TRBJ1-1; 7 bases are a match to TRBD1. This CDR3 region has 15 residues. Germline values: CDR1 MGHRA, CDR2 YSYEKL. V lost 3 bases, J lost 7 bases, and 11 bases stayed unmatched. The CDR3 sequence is CASSQRTTGKFEAFF. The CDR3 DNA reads TGCGCCAGCAGCCAGCGGACGACAGGGAAGTTTGAAGCTTTCTTT.

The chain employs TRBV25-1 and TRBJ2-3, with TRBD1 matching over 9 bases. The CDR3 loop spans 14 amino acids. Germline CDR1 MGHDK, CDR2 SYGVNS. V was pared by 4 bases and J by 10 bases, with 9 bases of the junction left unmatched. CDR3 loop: CASSGGQGPRAQYF. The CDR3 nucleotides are TGTGCCAGCAGTGGGGGACAGGGCCCCAGGGCGCAGTATTTT.

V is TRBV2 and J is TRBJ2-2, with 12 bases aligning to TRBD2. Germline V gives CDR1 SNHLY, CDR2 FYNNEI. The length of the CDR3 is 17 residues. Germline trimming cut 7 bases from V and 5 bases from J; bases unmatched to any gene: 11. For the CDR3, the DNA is TGTGCCAGCATTATGACTAGCGGGGGCCGTATAACCGGGGAGCTGTTTTTT. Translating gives CASIMTSGGRITGELFF.

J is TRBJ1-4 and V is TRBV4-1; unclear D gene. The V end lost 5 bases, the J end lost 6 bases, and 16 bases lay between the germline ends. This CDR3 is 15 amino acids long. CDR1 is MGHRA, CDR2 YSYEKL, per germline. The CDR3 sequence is CASSAGGVRDEKLFF. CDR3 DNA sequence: TGCGCCAGCAGCGCCGGAGGAGTTCGAGATGAAAAACTGTTTTTT.

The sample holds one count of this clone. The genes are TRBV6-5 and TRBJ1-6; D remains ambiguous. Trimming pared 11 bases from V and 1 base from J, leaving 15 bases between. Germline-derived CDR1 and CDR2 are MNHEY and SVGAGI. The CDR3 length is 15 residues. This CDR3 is CALGDPKSYNSPLHF. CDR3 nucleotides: TGTGCCCTTGGAGATCCCAAGTCCTATAATTCACCCCTCCACTTT.

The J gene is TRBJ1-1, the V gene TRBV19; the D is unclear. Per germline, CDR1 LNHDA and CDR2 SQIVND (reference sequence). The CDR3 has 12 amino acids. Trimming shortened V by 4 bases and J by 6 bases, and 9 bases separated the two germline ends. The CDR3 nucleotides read TGTGCCAGTAGTACCCGCGGGGCTGAAGCTTTCTTT. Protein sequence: CASSTRGAEAFF.

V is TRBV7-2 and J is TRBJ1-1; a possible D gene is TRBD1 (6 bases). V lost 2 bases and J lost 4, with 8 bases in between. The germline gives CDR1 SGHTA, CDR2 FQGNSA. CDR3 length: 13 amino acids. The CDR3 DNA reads TGTGCCAGCAGCTTAAACAGGGCCACTGAAGCTTTCTTT. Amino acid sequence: CASSLNRATEAFF.

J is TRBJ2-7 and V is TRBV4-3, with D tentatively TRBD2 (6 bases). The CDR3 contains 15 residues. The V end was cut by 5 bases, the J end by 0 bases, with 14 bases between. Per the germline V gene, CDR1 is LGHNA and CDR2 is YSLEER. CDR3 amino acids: CASSVGLFSSYEQYF. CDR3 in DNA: TGCGCCAGCAGCGTGGGACTTTTCAGCTCCTACGAGCAGTACTTC.

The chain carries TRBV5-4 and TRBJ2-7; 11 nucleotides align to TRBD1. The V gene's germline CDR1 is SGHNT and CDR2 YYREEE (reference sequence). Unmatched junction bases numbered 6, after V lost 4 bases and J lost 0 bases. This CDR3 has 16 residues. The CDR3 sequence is CASSRRGQGASYEQYF. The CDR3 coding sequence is TGTGCCAGCAGCCGGAGAGGACAGGGGGCCTCCTACGAGCAGTACTTC.

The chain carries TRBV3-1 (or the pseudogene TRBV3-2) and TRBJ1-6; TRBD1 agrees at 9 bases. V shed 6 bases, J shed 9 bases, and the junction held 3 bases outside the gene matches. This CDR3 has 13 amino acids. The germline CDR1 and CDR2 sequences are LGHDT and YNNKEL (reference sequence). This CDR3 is CASRTGGLSPLHF. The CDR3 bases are TGTGCCAGCAGGACAGGGGGACTTTCACCCCTCCACTTT.

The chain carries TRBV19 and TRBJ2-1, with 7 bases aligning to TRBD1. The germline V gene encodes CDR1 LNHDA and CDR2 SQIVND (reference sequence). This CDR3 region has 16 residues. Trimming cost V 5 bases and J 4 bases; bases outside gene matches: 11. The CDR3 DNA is TGTGCCAGTAGTGTGACAGGGTACCAGGTTTACAATGAGCAGTTCTTC. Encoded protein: CASSVTGYQVYNEQFF.

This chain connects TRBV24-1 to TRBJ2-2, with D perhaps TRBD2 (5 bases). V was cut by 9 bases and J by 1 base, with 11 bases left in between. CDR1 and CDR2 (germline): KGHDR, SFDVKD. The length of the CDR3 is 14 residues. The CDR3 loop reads CATLRAENTGELFF. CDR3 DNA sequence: TGTGCCACCTTGAGGGCTGAGAACACCGGGGAGCTGTTTTTT.

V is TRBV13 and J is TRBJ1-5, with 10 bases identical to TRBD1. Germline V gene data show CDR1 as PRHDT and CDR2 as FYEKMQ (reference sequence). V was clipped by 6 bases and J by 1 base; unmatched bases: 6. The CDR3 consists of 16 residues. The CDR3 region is CASSHGQGGSNQPQHF. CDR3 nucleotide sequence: TGTGCCAGCAGTCACGGACAGGGGGGGAGCAATCAGCCCCAGCATTTT.

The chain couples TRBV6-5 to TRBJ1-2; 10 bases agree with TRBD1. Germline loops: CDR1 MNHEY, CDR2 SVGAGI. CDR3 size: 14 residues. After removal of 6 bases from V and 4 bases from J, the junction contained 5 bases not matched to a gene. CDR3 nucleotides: TGTGCCAGCAGGATCGGACAGGGGGGCTATGGCTACACCTTC. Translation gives CASRIGQGGYGYTF.

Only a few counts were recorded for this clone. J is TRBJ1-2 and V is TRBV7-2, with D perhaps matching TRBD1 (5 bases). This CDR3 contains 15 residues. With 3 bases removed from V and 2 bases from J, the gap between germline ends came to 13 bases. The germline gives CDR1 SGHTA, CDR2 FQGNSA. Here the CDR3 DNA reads TGTGCCAGCAGCTTGGGGCCGACGCTGAACTATGGCTACACCTTC. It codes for CASSLGPTLNYGYTF. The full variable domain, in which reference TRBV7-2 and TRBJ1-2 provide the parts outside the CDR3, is GAGVSQSPSNKVTEKGKDVELRCDPISGHTALYWYRQSLGQGLEFLIYFQGNSAPDKSGLPSDRFSAERTGGSVSTLTIQRTQQEDSAVYLCASSLGPTLNYGYTFGSGTRLTVV.

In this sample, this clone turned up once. The CDR3 loop reads CASGPLHGQGLVTQYF. The CDR3 DNA reads TGTGCTAGTGGACCACTCCACGGACAGGGACTGGTGACCCAGTACTTC. The J gene is TRBJ2-5, the V gene TRBV12-5; 8 bases align to TRBD1. V dropped 6 bases and J dropped 7; count of bases not matched to a gene: 16. The CDR3 length is 16 residues. The germline V gene encodes CDR1 LGHNT and CDR2 FRNRAP.

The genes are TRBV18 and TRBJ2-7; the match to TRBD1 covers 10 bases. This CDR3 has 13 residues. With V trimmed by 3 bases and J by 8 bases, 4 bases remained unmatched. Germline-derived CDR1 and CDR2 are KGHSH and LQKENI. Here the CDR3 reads CASSPGTGVQQYF. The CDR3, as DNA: TGTGCCAGCTCACCCGGGACAGGGGTACAGCAGTACTTC.

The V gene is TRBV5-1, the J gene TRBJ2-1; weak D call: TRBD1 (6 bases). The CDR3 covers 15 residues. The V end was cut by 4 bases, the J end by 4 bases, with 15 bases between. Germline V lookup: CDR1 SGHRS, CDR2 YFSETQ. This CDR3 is CASSHEGDGYNEQFF. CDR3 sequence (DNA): TGCGCCAGCAGCCACGAGGGGGACGGTTACAATGAGCAGTTCTTC.

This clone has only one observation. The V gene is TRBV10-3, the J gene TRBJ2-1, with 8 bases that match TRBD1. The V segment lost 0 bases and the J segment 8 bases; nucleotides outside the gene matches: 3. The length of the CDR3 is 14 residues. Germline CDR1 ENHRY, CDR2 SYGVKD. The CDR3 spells CAISESNRGDEQFF. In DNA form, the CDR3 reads TGTGCCATCAGTGAGTCTAACAGGGGGGATGAGCAGTTCTTC.

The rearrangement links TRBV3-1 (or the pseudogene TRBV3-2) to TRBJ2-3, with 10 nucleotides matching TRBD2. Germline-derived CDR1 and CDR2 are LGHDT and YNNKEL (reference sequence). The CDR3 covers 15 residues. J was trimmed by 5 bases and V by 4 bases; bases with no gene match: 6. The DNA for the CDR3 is TGTGCCAGCAGCCTGCAGCGGGGGGGTGTAGATACGCAGTATTTT. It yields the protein CASSLQRGGVDTQYF.

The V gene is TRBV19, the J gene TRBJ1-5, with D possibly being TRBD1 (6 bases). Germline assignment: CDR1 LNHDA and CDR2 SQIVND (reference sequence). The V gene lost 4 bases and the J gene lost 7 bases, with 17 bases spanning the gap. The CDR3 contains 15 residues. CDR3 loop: CASSKVRGPSQPQHF. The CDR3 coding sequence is TGTGCCAGTAGTAAGGTCAGGGGACCATCCCAGCCCCAGCATTTT.

This chain's CDR3 is CASSIIGGSYGYTF. DNA of the CDR3: TGTGCCAGTAGTATAATAGGGGGCTCCTATGGCTACACCTTC. J is TRBJ1-2 and V is TRBV19; 7 positions match TRBD1. Trimming took 2 bases from V and 4 from J; bases not matched to a gene: 4. This CDR3 has 14 residues. Germline-derived CDR1 and CDR2 are LNHDA and SQIVND (reference sequence).

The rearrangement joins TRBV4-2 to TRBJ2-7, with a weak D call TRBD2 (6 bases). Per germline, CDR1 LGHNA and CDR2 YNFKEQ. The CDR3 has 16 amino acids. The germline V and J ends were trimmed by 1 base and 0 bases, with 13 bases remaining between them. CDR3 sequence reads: CASSQGPSGSSYEQYF. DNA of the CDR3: TGTGCCAGCAGCCAAGGTCCATCCGGGAGCTCCTACGAGCAGTACTTC.

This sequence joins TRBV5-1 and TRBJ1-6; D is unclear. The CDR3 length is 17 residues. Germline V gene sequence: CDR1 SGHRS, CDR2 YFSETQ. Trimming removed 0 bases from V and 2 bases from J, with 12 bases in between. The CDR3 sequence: CASSLVAGGTYNSPLHF. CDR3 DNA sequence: TGCGCCAGCAGCTTGGTGGCCGGCGGGACCTATAATTCACCCCTCCACTTT.

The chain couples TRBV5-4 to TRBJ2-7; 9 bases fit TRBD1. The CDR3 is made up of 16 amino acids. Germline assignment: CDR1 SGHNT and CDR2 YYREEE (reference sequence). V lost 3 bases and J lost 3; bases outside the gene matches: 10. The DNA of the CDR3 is TGTGCCAGCAGCTCACCCACCGGACAGGGGTACTACGAGCAGTACTTC. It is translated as CASSSPTGQGYYEQYF.